This passage covers 8 T cell receptor beta chains from one sample sequenced in a study of T cell repertoires in cytomegalovirus infection. MiXCR, run by TCRdb on the reads, gives a single entry per CDR3 protein. Of about 920,000 distinct CDR3 sequences in the sample, 30% to 40% were seen once. Their antigen targets remain unknown. Sample: cultured CD8+ T cells from PBMCs, taken from culture after CMV antigen stimulation. These TCRs come from a human donor in good health (CMV status not recorded). Some clones in this sample may be carry-over from other donors' samples.

The rearrangement joins TRBV18 to TRBJ1-2; TRBD1 is a possible D gene (5 bases). The CDR3 has 17 amino acids. V lost 1 base and J lost 6, with 21 bases in between. Germline CDR1 KGHSH, CDR2 LQKENI. The CDR3 coding sequence is TGTGCCAGCTCACCACGTTACCCCTCCGGGACCGAAGATGGCTACACCTTC. Protein sequence: CASSPRYPSGTEDGYTF.

The chain recombines TRBV24-1 with TRBJ2-2; tentatively, D is TRBD1 (5 bases). The CDR3 contains 14 residues. The V gene's germline CDR1 is KGHDR and CDR2 SFDVKD. Deletions cut 7 bases from V and 1 base from J, with 9 bases between. The CDR3 sequence: CATRDTGNTGELFF. The CDR3 nucleotides are TGTGCCACCAGGGACACAGGGAACACCGGGGAGCTGTTTTTT.

The chain carries TRBV7-9 and TRBJ1-6; D is undetermined. In germline, CDR1 is SEHNR, CDR2 FQNEAQ (reference sequence). This CDR3 comprises 12 residues. Deletions cut 5 bases from V and 16 bases from J, with 15 bases between. The CDR3, as DNA: TGTGCCAGCAGCCCCGGTCGGGCCGAGCTCCACTTT. Protein product: CASSPGRAELHF.

This chain connects TRBV6-5 to TRBJ2-3, with 8 bases lining up with TRBD1. J was trimmed by 3 bases and V by 11 bases; bases with no gene match: 19. The CDR3 length is 17 residues. Germline CDR1 MNHEY, CDR2 SVGAGI. CDR3 in amino acids: CAGLPFGGRGLTDTQYF. CDR3 in DNA: TGTGCCGGTTTACCTTTCGGGGGCAGGGGGCTGACAGATACGCAGTATTTT.

V gene TRBV6-5 combines with J gene TRBJ2-3, with D tentatively TRBD2 (6 bases). The CDR3 totals 16 residues. V shed 6 bases and J shed 3 bases, with 19 bases lying between them. Germline loops: CDR1 MNHEY, CDR2 SVGAGI. CDR3 nucleotide sequence: TGTGCCAGCAGGAAGCGAGTTGGGAGGCGGACAGATACGCAGTATTTT. Translation gives CASRKRVGRRTDTQYF.

Only one count was recorded for this clonotype. The chain joins TRBV2 to TRBJ2-6; weak D call: TRBD2 (7 bases). V was clipped by 6 bases and J by 2 bases, with 14 bases between them. The CDR3 loop spans 16 amino acids. Looked up from germline, CDR1 is SNHLY and CDR2 is FYNNEI. CDR3 residues: CASSGGGGPGANVLTF. The CDR3 DNA reads TGTGCCAGCAGCGGAGGCGGGGGCCCTGGGGCCAACGTCCTGACTTTC.

The chain couples TRBV6-5 to TRBJ1-5, with D hard to call. Germline V gene data show CDR1 as MNHEY and CDR2 as SVGAGI. V gave up 2 bases and J gave up 5 bases, with 10 bases separating them. The CDR3 consists of 14 residues. The CDR3: CASSYESVDQPQHF. In DNA, the CDR3 is TGTGCCAGCAGTTACGAAAGTGTTGATCAGCCCCAGCATTTT.

The chain couples TRBV7-3 to TRBJ2-1; 9 bases line up with TRBD1. V shed 4 bases, J shed 4 bases, and the junction held 5 bases outside the gene matches. The CDR3 spans 15 residues. Germline CDR1 SGHTA, CDR2 FQGTGA. The CDR3 DNA is TGTGCCAGCAGCTATACGGGACAGGGTTACAATGAGCAGTTCTTC. Translated, it gives CASSYTGQGYNEQFF.